This passage covers 18 T cell receptor beta chains from one sample sequenced in a study of blood T cell repertoires in COVID-19. The method was immunoSEQ multiplex PCR; TCRdb's version includes in-frame clones alone and lacks a portion of them. The profile shows 350,000 or so clones, 88% of them singletons. The sequencing sample was made of PBMCs or T cells enriched from blood (not recorded which). The receptors here all came from a woman in her 30s who had been exposed to COVID-19.

The gene calls are TRBV28 and TRBJ1-5; D is ambiguous. CDR1 and CDR2 (germline): MDHEN, SYDVKM. The CDR3 has 15 amino acids. Deletions cut 2 bases from V and 3 bases from J, with 11 bases between. The CDR3 is CASSLGRLANQPQHF. The CDR3 nucleotides are TGTGCCAGCAGTTTAGGCAGGCTCGCCAATCAGCCCCAGCATTTT.

CDR3 in DNA: TGCGCCAGCAGCTTGGAGTCGGGAGGGCCAGATACGCAGTATTTT. This gives the protein CASSLESGGPDTQYF. J is TRBJ2-3 and V is TRBV5-1; 8 bases are shared with TRBD2. Germline CDR1 reads SGHRS; CDR2 reads YFSETQ. The CDR3 is 15 residues long. V shed 0 bases, J shed 4 bases, and the junction held 4 bases outside the gene matches.

The chain combines TRBV25-1 with TRBJ1-1; 9 bases are shared with TRBD1. The germline V gene has CDR1 MGHDK and CDR2 SYGVNS. J lost 6 bases, V lost 6 bases, and 5 bases had no gene match. CDR3 length: 13 residues. CDR3 nucleotides: TGTGCCAGCAGCCAAGGGACAGGGTCTGAAGCTTTCTTT. Protein: CASSQGTGSEAFF.

This clone was seen a single time. The V and J genes are TRBV9 and TRBJ2-5; 9 bases are a match to TRBD2. The CDR3 runs to 18 residues. The V gene's germline CDR1 is SGDLS and CDR2 YYNGEE. The V gene end was trimmed by 0 bases and the J gene end by 0 bases; junction bases not matched to a gene: 9. For the CDR3, the DNA is TGTGCCAGCAGCGTAGGGCGTCGGCTAGCGGGAAACCAAGAGACCCAGTACTTC. This translates into CASSVGRRLAGNQETQYF.

V gene TRBV27 combines with J gene TRBJ1-2; 10 bases align to TRBD1. With V trimmed by 4 bases and J by 8 bases, 10 bases remained unmatched. Germline CDR1 and CDR2: MNHEY and SMNVEV (reference sequence). CDR3 length: 15 amino acids. The CDR3 DNA sequence: TGTGCCAGCAGTTCCGCCGGGACAGGGGTGACCGGCTACACCTTC. Translating gives CASSSAGTGVTGYTF.

The gene calls are TRBV7-3 and TRBJ1-1, with TRBD1 as a possible D gene (5 bases). V lost 5 bases, J lost 7 bases, and 11 bases lay in between. There are 12 residues in the CDR3. Per the germline V gene, CDR1 is SGHTA and CDR2 is FQGTGA. The CDR3 sequence is CASSLNRNEAFF. DNA for the CDR3: TGTGCCAGCAGCCTGAACAGGAATGAAGCTTTCTTT.

As DNA, the CDR3 is TGTGCCAGTAGCCCCTCGGGAAAGGGCACCGGGGAGCTGTTTTTT. Amino acid sequence: CASSPSGKGTGELFF. The genes are TRBV19 and TRBJ2-2; possible D gene TRBD2, 5 bases. The CDR3 spans 15 residues. Germline assignment: CDR1 LNHDA and CDR2 SQIVND (reference sequence). Deletions cut 6 bases from V and 4 bases from J, with 15 bases between.

The V gene is TRBV2, the J gene TRBJ1-1, with no clear D. The CDR3 sequence is 14 residues long. Germline CDR1 and CDR2: SNHLY and FYNNEI. V was shortened by 3 bases and J by 3 bases, with 11 bases between the two germline ends. CDR3 bases: TGTGCCAGCAGTGAGCTTACCGGGGACACTGAAGCTTTCTTT. Translating it yields CASSELTGDTEAFF.

The CDR3 sequence: CASTRLDINTGELFF. CDR3 DNA sequence: TGTGCCAGTACCCGACTCGATATTAACACCGGGGAGCTGTTTTTT. V gene TRBV19 combines with J gene TRBJ2-2; D remains unclear. The CDR3 consists of 15 residues. The germline V gene has CDR1 LNHDA and CDR2 SQIVND (reference sequence). The V end was cut by 7 bases, the J end by 2 bases, with 14 bases between.

The gene calls are TRBV27 and TRBJ2-3, with 10 bases fitting TRBD1. The CDR3 is 13 amino acids. Trimming at V came to 6 bases and at J to 3 bases, leaving 0 bases not matched to a gene. CDR1 is MNHEY, CDR2 SMNVEV, per germline (reference sequence). The DNA for the CDR3 is TGTGCCAGCAGGGGACAGGGGACAGATACGCAGTATTTT. Its protein is CASRGQGTDTQYF.

The chain recombines TRBV12-3 or TRBV12-4 with TRBJ2-7; D is ambiguous. The CDR3 has 13 amino acids. Trimming shortened V by 1 base and J by 2 bases, and 6 bases separated the two germline ends. CDR3 nucleotides: TGTGCCAGCAGTTTAGATCAGGCCTACGAGCAGTACTTC. It is translated as CASSLDQAYEQYF.

This chain connects TRBV4-2 to TRBJ2-7; possibly TRBD2 for D (6 bases). Trimming removed 0 bases from V and 3 bases from J, with 15 bases in between. This CDR3 has 16 amino acids. In germline, CDR1 is LGHNA, CDR2 YNFKEQ. CDR3 sequence reads: CASSQDRGTSGYEQYF. The CDR3 DNA reads TGTGCCAGCAGCCAAGATCGAGGGACTTCGGGCTACGAGCAGTACTTC.

The chain links TRBV28 to TRBJ2-1; 8 bases are a match to TRBD2. Trimming removed 4 bases from V and 7 bases from J; junction bases left unmatched: 9. The germline V gene has CDR1 MDHEN and CDR2 SYDVKM. CDR3 size: 15 residues. CDR3 coding DNA: TGTGCCAGCAGTTCCCGAGGACTAGCAGGGAATGAGCAGTTCTTC. It codes for CASSSRGLAGNEQFF.

The genes are TRBV5-4 and TRBJ2-3, with 15 bases aligning to TRBD2. This CDR3 region has 16 residues. Germline V gives CDR1 SGHNT, CDR2 YYREEE (reference sequence). With V trimmed by 4 bases and J by 5 bases, 5 bases remained unmatched. DNA of the CDR3: TGTGCCAGCAGCACCGGACTAGCGGGAGGGAAAGATACGCAGTATTTT. It is translated as CASSTGLAGGKDTQYF.

The rearrangement uses TRBV7-2 and TRBJ1-5; no definite D call. Germline CDR1 reads SGHTA; CDR2 reads FQGNSA. V lost 1 base and J 6 bases, leaving 7 bases between the germline ends. This CDR3 region has 13 residues. CDR3 in amino acids: CASSLGLGQPQHF. The CDR3 coding sequence is TGTGCCAGCAGCTTAGGTCTCGGTCAGCCCCAGCATTTT.

The V gene is TRBV2, the J gene TRBJ1-5, with 7 bases aligning to TRBD1. CDR3 size: 15 residues. The germline V gene has CDR1 SNHLY and CDR2 FYNNEI. Trimming took 7 bases from V and 3 from J; bases not matched to a gene: 9. The chain's CDR3 is CASNGKGQHNQPQHF. CDR3 DNA: TGTGCCAGCAACGGAAAGGGACAGCACAATCAGCCCCAGCATTTT.

This clone was seen more than once but under ten times. J is TRBJ2-3 and V is TRBV7-3; 10 bases map to TRBD2. Germline loops: CDR1 SGHTA, CDR2 FQGTGA. The CDR3 runs 16 residues. Trimming removed 3 bases from V and 6 bases from J; junction bases left unmatched: 9. The CDR3: CASSFSLAGVGDTQYF. The CDR3 DNA sequence: TGTGCCAGCAGCTTTTCTCTAGCGGGAGTTGGTGATACGCAGTATTTT.

The chain joins TRBV27 to TRBJ2-1, with TRBD2 as a possible D gene (5 bases). The germline gives CDR1 MNHEY, CDR2 SMNVEV (reference sequence). This CDR3 has 18 amino acids. V shed 3 bases and J shed 4 bases, with 22 bases lying between them. This chain's CDR3 is CASSLEGSGSRVYNEQFF. The CDR3 DNA follows: TGTGCCAGCAGTTTGGAAGGCAGCGGAAGCCGGGTGTACAATGAGCAGTTCTTC.